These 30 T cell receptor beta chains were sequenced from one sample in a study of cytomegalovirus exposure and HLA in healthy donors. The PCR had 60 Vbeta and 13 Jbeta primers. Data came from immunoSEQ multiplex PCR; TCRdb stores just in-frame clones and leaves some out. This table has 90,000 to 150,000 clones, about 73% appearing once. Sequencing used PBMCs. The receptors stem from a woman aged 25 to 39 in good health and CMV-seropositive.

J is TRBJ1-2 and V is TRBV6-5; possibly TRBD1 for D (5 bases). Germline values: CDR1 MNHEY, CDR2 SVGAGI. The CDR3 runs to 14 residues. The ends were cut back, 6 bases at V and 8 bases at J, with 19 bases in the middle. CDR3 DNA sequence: TGTGCCAGCAGAACTGCGACAGATAGAAGCGGCTACACCTTC. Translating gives CASRTATDRSGYTF.

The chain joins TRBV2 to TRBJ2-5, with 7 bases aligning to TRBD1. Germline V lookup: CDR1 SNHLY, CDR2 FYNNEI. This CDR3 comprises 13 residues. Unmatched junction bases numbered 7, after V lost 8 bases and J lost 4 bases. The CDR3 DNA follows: TGTGCCAGCGGTATAGGGGGCAGAGAGACCCAGTACTTC. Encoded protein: CASGIGGRETQYF. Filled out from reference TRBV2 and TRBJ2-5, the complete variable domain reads EPEVTQTPSHQVTQMGQEVILRCVPISNHLYFYWYRQILGQKVEFLVSFYNNEISEKSEIFDDQFSVERPDGSNFTLKIRSTKLEDSAMYFCASGIGGRETQYFGPGTRLLVL.

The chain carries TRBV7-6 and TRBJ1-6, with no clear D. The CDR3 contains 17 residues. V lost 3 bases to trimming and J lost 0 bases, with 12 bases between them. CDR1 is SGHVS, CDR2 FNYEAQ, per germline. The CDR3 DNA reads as TGTGCCAGCAGCTTTAATCCTACGAGCTCCTATAATTCACCCCTCCACTTT. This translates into CASSFNPTSSYNSPLHF.

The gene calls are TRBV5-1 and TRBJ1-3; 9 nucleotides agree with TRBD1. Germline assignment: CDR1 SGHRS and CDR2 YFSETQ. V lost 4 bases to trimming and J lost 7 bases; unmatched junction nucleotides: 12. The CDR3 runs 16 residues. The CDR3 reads CASSAYGTGPENTIYF. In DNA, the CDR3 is TGCGCCAGCAGCGCTTACGGGACAGGGCCGGAGAACACCATATATTTT.

The CDR3 coding sequence is TGTGCCTGGAGTGTAGGGGCGGGGGGTCCCACAGATACGCAGTATTTT. Translated, it gives CAWSVGAGGPTDTQYF. The V gene is TRBV30, the J gene TRBJ2-3; 8 nucleotides match TRBD2. Germline CDR1 GTSNPN, CDR2 SVGIG (reference sequence). The CDR3 is 16 residues long. J lost 2 bases, V lost 0 bases, and 7 bases had no gene match. Together with reference TRBV30 and TRBJ2-3, the CDR3 gives the full variable domain: SQTIHQWPATLVQPVGSPLSLECTVEGTSNPNLYWYRQAAGRGLQLLFYSVGIGQISSEVPQNLSASRPQDRQFILSSKKLLLSDSGFYLCAWSVGAGGPTDTQYFGPGTRLTVL.

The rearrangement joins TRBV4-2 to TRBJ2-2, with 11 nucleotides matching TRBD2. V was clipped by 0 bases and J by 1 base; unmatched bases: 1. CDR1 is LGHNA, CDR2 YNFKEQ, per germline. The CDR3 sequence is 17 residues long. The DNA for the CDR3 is TGTGCCAGCAGCCAAGAGGGACTAGCGGAGAACACCGGGGAGCTGTTTTTT. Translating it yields CASSQEGLAENTGELFF.

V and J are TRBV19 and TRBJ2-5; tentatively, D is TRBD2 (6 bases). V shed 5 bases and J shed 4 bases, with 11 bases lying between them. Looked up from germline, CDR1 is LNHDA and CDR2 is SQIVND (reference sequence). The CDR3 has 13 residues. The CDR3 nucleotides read TGTGCCAGTAGTCGCGGGGCGAGAGAGACCCAGTACTTC. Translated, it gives CASSRGARETQYF.

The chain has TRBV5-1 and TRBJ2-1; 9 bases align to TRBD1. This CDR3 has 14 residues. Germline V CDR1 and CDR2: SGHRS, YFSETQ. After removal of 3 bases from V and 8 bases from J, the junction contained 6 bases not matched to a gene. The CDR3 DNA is TGCGCCAGCAGCTGGGGGGGACAGGGCGATGAGCAGTTCTTC. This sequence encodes CASSWGGQGDEQFF.

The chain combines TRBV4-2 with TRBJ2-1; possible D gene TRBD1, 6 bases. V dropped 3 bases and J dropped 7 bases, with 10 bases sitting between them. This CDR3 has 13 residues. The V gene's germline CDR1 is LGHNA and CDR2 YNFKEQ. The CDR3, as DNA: TGTGCCAGCAGCCAGAAAGGGGGTAATGAGCAGTTCTTC. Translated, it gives CASSQKGGNEQFF.

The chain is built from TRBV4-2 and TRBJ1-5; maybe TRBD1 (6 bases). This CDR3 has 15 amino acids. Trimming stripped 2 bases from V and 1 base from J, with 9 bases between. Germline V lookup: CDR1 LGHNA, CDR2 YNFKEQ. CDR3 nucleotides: TGTGCCAGCAGCCAAAAGGGGGGGAGCAATCAGCCCCAGCATTTT. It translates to CASSQKGGSNQPQHF.

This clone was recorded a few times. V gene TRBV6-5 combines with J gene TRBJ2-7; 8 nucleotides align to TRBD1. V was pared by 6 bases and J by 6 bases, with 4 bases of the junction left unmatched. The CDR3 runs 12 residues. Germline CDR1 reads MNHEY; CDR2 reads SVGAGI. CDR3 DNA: TGTGCCAGCAGGGACAGGGTTGGCGAGCAGTACTTC. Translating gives CASRDRVGEQYF.

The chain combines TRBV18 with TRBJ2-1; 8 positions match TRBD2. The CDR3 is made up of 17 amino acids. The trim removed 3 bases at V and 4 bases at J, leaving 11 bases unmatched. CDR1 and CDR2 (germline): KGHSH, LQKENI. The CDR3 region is CASSPKTGTRPYNEQFF. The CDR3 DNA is TGTGCCAGCTCACCCAAAACCGGGACTAGGCCTTACAATGAGCAGTTCTTC. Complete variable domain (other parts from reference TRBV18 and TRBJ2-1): NAGVMQNPRHLVRRRGQEARLRCSPMKGHSHVYWYRQLPEEGLKFMVYLQKENIIDESGMPKERFSAEFPKEGPSILRIQQVVRGDSAAYFCASSPKTGTRPYNEQFFGPGTRLTVL.

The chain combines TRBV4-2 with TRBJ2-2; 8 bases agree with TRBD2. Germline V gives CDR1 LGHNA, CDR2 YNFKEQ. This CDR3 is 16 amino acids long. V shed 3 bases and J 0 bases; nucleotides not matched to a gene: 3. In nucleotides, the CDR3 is TGTGCCAGCAGCCAGTTGGGACTAGCGAACACCGGGGAGCTGTTTTTT. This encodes CASSQLGLANTGELFF.

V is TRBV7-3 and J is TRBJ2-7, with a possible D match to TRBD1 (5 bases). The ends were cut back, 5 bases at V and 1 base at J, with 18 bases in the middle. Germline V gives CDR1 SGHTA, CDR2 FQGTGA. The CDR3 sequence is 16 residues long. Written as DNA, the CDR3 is TGTGCCAGCAGCCCCCAGGGCACAGAAAATTCCTACGAGCAGTACTTC. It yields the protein CASSPQGTENSYEQYF.

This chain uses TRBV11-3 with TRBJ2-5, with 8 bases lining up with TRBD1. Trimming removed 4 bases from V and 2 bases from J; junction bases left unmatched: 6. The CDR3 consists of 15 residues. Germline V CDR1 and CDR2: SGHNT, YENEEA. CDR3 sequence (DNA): TGTGCCAGCAGCTCGACAGGGGCCCTGCAAGAGACCCAGTACTTC. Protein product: CASSSTGALQETQYF.

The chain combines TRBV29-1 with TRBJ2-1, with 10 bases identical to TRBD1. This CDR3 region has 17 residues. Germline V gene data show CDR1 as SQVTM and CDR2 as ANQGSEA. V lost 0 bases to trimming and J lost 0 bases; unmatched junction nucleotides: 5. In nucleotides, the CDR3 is TGCAGCGTTGAAGATTCGGGGACAGGGGTCTCCTACAATGAGCAGTTCTTC. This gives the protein CSVEDSGTGVSYNEQFF.

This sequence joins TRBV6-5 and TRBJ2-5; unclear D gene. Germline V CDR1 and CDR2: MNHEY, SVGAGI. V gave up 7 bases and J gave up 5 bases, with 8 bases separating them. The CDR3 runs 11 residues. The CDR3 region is CASTALETQYF. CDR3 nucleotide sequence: TGTGCCAGCACAGCGCTCGAGACCCAGTACTTC.

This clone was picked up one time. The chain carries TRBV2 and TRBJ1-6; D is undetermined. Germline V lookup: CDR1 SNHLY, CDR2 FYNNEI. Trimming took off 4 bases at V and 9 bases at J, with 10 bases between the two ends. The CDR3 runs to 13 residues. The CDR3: CASSVTAGSPLHF. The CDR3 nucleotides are TGTGCCAGCAGTGTGACCGCAGGTTCACCCCTCCACTTT.

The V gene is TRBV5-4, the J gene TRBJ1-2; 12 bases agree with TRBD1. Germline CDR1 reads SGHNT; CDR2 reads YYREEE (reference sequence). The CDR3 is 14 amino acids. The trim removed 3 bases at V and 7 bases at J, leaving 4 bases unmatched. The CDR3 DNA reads TGTGCCAGCAGCTGGGACAGGGGGCAAGTTGGCTACACCTTC. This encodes CASSWDRGQVGYTF. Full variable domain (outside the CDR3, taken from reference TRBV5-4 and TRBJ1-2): ETGVTQSPTHLIKTRGQQVTLRCSSQSGHNTVSWYQQALGQGPQFIFQYYREEENGRGNFPPRFSGLQFPNYSSELNVNALELDDSALYLCASSWDRGQVGYTFGSGTRLTVV.

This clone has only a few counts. For the CDR3, the DNA is TGCGCCAGCAGCGGGGAGGGTCATGTCGGCGAGACCCAGTACTTC. Its protein is CASSGEGHVGETQYF. This chain uses TRBV5-1 with TRBJ2-5, with TRBD2 matching over 7 bases. Germline V gives CDR1 SGHRS, CDR2 YFSETQ. V lost 4 bases, J lost 5 bases, and 11 bases stayed unmatched. This CDR3 has 15 residues. The full variable domain, rest sourced from reference TRBV5-1 and TRBJ2-5, is KAGVTQTPRYLIKTRGQQVTLSCSPISGHRSVSWYQQTPGQGLQFLFEYFSETQRNKGNFPGRFSGRQFSNSRSEMNVSTLELGDSALYLCASSGEGHVGETQYFGPGTRLLVL.

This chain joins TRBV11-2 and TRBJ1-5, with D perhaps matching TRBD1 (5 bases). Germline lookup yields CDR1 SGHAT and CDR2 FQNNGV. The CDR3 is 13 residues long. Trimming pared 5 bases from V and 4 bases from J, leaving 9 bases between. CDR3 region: CASSPGHNQPQHF. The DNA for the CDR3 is TGTGCCAGCAGCCCCGGACATAATCAGCCCCAGCATTTT.

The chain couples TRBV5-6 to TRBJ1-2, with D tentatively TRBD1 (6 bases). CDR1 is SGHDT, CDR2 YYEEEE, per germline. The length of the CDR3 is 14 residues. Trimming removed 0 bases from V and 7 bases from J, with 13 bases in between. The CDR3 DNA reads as TGTGCCAGCAGCTTGGTTTCAGGGGCGGGTGGCTACACCTTC. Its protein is CASSLVSGAGGYTF.

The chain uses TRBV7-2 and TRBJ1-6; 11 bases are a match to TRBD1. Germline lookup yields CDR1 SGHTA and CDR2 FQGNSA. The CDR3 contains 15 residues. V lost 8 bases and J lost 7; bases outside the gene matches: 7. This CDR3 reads CASGRTGGWNSPLHF. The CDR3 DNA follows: TGTGCCAGCGGGAGGACAGGGGGCTGGAATTCACCCCTCCACTTT.

The CDR3 loop reads CASGLVGGARGSPLHF. In DNA, the CDR3 is TGTGCTAGTGGTTTGGTGGGGGGGGCCCGGGGTTCACCCCTCCACTTT. This chain links TRBV12-5 with TRBJ1-6; weak D call: TRBD1 (6 bases). CDR1 is LGHNT and CDR2 is FRNRAP in the germline V gene. The CDR3 contains 16 residues. The germline V and J ends were trimmed by 0 bases and 9 bases, with 15 bases remaining between them.

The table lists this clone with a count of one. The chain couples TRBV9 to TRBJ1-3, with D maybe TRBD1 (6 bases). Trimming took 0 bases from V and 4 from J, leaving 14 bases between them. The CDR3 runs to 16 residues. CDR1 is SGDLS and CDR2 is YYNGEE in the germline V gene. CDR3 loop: CASSVVPGGHGNTIYF. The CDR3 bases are TGTGCCAGCAGCGTAGTGCCGGGGGGCCACGGAAACACCATATATTTT.

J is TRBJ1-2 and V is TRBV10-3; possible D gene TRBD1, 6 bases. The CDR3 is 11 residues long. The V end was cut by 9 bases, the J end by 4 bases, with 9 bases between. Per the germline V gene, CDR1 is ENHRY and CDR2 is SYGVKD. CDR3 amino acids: CAIQGIYGYTF. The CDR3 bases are TGTGCCATACAGGGAATCTATGGCTACACCTTC.

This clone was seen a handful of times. CDR3 in DNA: TGCGCCAGCAGCCAAGCCCACCGTGAGGGAGTTAGTGGTGAAAAACTGTTTTTT. As protein: CASSQAHREGVSGEKLFF. This chain connects TRBV4-3 to TRBJ1-4; no clear D gene. V lost 1 base and J lost 7, with 22 bases in between. The CDR3 spans 18 residues. Germline CDR1 and CDR2: LGHNA and YSLEER.

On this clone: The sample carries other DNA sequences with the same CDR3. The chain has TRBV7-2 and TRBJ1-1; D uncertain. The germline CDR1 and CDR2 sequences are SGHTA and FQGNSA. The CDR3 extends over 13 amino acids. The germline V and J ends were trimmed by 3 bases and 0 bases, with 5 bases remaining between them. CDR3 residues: CASSLRMNTEAFF. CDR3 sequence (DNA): TGTGCCAGCAGCTTGCGAATGAACACTGAAGCTTTCTTT.

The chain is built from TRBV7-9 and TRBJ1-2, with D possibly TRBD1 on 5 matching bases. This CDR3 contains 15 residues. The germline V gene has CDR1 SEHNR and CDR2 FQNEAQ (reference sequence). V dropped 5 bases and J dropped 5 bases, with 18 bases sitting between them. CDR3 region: CASSGRRDRPYGYTF. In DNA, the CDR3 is TGTGCCAGCAGCGGTCGCCGTGACAGACCATATGGCTACACCTTC. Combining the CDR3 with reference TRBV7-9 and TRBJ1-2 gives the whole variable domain DTGVSQNPRHKITKRGQNVTFRCDPISEHNRLYWYRQTLGQGPEFLTYFQNEAQLEKSRLLSDRFSAERPKGSFSTLEIQRTEQGDSAMYLCASSGRRDRPYGYTFGSGTRLTVV.

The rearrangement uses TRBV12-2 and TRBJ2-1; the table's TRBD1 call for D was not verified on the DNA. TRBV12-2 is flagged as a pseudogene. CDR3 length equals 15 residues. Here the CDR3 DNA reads TGTGCAAGTCGCAAACCGGGACAGGGTTACCATGAGCAGTTCTTC. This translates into CASRKPGQGYHEQFF.